The 29 T cell receptor beta chains below all came from one sample that was sequenced in a study of CD8 T cells in Susac syndrome (dated by TCRdb to between 2018 and 2021). Receptors were amplified or captured by the immunoSEQ multiplex PCR assay. RNA was extracted using the RNeasy kit, and about 0.45 to 1 ug of the RNA was reverse transcribed with random hexamers. The raw public reads went through TCRdb reprocessing: fastp at Q25, MiXCR clone calling, in-frame beta chains kept. For every CDR3 protein sequence, its rows merge into one entry that carries the most common genes and DNA. This sample gives 150,000 to 200,000 distinct CDR3 sequences in total; approximately 93% of them show up just once. The ten largest clones take up around 0.093% of the sample. The material sequenced was CD4+ T cells from PBMCs. The receptors originated from a human donor with multiple sclerosis.

The gene calls are TRBV27 and TRBJ1-5; weak D call: TRBD1 (5 bases). The CDR3 runs to 18 residues. The germline CDR1 and CDR2 sequences are MNHEY and SMNVEV (reference sequence). V was shortened by 3 bases and J by 0 bases, with 18 bases between the two germline ends. Here the CDR3 reads CASSFTMGRGNSNQPQHF. CDR3 sequence (DNA): TGTGCCAGCAGTTTCACTATGGGGAGGGGAAATAGCAATCAGCCCCAGCATTTT.

The rearrangement joins TRBV7-9 to TRBJ2-7; D is perhaps TRBD2 (6 bases). Germline CDR1 is SEHNR and CDR2 is FQNEAQ (reference sequence). Trimming removed 3 bases at V and 3 bases at J, with 12 bases between. The length of the CDR3 is 14 residues. The CDR3 DNA reads TGTGCCAGCAGCTTTGGGACTCCGATCTACGAGCAGTACTTC. It specifies CASSFGTPIYEQYF.

The chain links TRBV29-1 to TRBJ2-3, with D perhaps TRBD2 (6 bases). The CDR3 has 15 residues. V shed 5 bases and J shed 4 bases, with 19 bases lying between them. Germline V gene sequence: CDR1 SQVTM, CDR2 ANQGSEA. CDR3 in DNA: TGCAGCGTTAGGGTTAGGAGGGTGAGACCAGATACGCAGTATTTT. This sequence encodes CSVRVRRVRPDTQYF.

The rearrangement uses TRBV11-2 and TRBJ1-2, with 10 bases aligning to TRBD1. Germline V gives CDR1 SGHAT, CDR2 FQNNGV. Trimming took 4 bases from V and 8 from J; bases not matched to a gene: 10. The CDR3 totals 15 residues. The CDR3: CASSSSGTGAEGYTF. As DNA, the CDR3 is TGTGCCAGCAGCTCTTCCGGGACAGGGGCTGAGGGCTACACCTTC.

V is TRBV29-1 and J is TRBJ2-1, with D hard to call. CDR1 and CDR2 from the germline V gene are SQVTM and ANQGSEA. Trimming cost V 4 bases and J 1 base, with 14 bases left between them. There are 15 residues in the CDR3. The CDR3, as DNA: TGCAGCGTTGCGTCCGGGTCGAGATCCTACAATGAGCAGTTCTTC. Translation gives CSVASGSRSYNEQFF.

The chain combines TRBV5-4 with TRBJ2-3, with TRBD2 identical over 9 bases. V lost 4 bases to trimming and J lost 0 bases; unmatched junction nucleotides: 6. The CDR3 has 16 amino acids. The V gene's germline CDR1 is SGHNT and CDR2 YYREEE (reference sequence). DNA for the CDR3: TGTGCCAGCAGCCTATACCTAGCGGGAAGCACAGATACGCAGTATTTT. This codes for CASSLYLAGSTDTQYF.

The V gene is TRBV20-1, the J gene TRBJ2-5; no firm D call. Germline V CDR1 and CDR2: DFQATT, SNEGSKA (reference sequence). CDR3 length: 10 amino acids. The V and J ends lost 4 bases and 1 base respectively, with 1 base between them. The CDR3: CSATQETQYF. Here the CDR3 DNA reads TGCAGTGCTACCCAAGAGACCCAGTACTTC.

V usage is TRBV28 and J usage is TRBJ1-4, with a possible D match to TRBD1 (6 bases). This CDR3 has 16 amino acids. The germline gives CDR1 MDHEN, CDR2 SYDVKM. V was trimmed by 5 bases and J by 4 bases, leaving 17 bases between them. This chain's CDR3 is CASSQHQTGDNEKLFF. In DNA form, the CDR3 reads TGTGCCAGCAGTCAACATCAGACAGGAGATAATGAAAAACTGTTTTTT.

A note on this clonotype: Sequence at one end of the junction differs from germline and may be a read error. V gene TRBV28 combines with J gene TRBJ2-2; 8 bases align to TRBD2. Germline loops: CDR1 MDHEN, CDR2 SYDVKM. This CDR3 spans 12 amino acids. CDR3 in amino acids: CAGGVNTGELFF. DNA for the CDR3: TGCGCGGGGGGAGTGAACACCGGGGAGCTGTTTTTT.

The chain links TRBV20-1 to TRBJ2-5; unclear D gene. CDR1 and CDR2 (germline): DFQATT, SNEGSKA (reference sequence). V was clipped by 7 bases and J by 3 bases, with 15 bases between them. There are 13 residues in the CDR3. The CDR3 protein is CSVRRRPEETQYF. CDR3 nucleotide sequence: TGCAGTGTCAGACGAAGGCCCGAAGAGACCCAGTACTTC.

The V and J genes are TRBV6-2 or TRBV6-3 and TRBJ1-1; D gene unclear. Germline lookup yields CDR1 MNHEY and CDR2 SVGEGT. The CDR3 runs 13 residues. V lost 2 bases and J lost 1, with 5 bases in between. The CDR3 is CASSYERNTEAFF. The CDR3 coding sequence is TGTGCCAGCAGTTACGAACGGAACACTGAAGCTTTCTTT.

The chain combines TRBV28 with TRBJ2-7; D may be TRBD2 (6 bases). The CDR3 runs to 15 residues. The V gene lost 6 bases and the J gene lost 5 bases, with 20 bases spanning the gap. Germline CDR1 is MDHEN and CDR2 is SYDVKM. The CDR3: CASRPSGTGVHEQYF. The CDR3 DNA is TGTGCCAGCAGGCCCTCGGGGACTGGGGTCCACGAGCAGTACTTC. Full variable domain (remainder filled in from reference TRBV28 and TRBJ2-7): DVKVTQSSRYLVKRTGEKVFLECVQDMDHENMFWYRQDPGLGLRLIYFSYDVKMKEKGDIPEGYSVSREKKERFSLILESASTNQTSMYLCASRPSGTGVHEQYFGPGTRLTVT.

This clonotype appeared once. This rearrangement joins TRBV12-3 or TRBV12-4 to TRBJ2-7; 10 bases map to TRBD1. Trimming took 4 bases from V and 12 from J; bases not matched to a gene: 6. The CDR3 runs to 12 residues. This CDR3 reads CASSSGQGRSYF. In DNA, the CDR3 is TGTGCCAGCAGTTCGGGACAGGGGCGGTCGTACTTC.

The chain carries TRBV7-8 and TRBJ2-3, with D possibly matching TRBD2 (6 bases). Trimming removed 3 bases from V and 3 bases from J, with 10 bases in between. From germline, CDR1 is SGHVS and CDR2 FQNEAQ. The CDR3 totals 14 residues. In nucleotides, the CDR3 is TGTGCCAGCAGCTTGCGGGGTCAGACAGATACGCAGTATTTT. Encoded protein: CASSLRGQTDTQYF.

The chain uses TRBV27 and TRBJ1-1; 8 nucleotides align to TRBD1. CDR3 length equals 13 residues. V shed 5 bases and J 13 bases; nucleotides not matched to a gene: 12. CDR1 MNHEY and CDR2 SMNVEV come from the germline V gene (reference sequence). CDR3 loop: CASSQSDRGGNFF. In DNA, the CDR3 is TGTGCCAGCAGTCAATCCGACAGGGGTGGGAATTTCTTT.

This clonotype came up a few times. J is TRBJ1-4 and V is TRBV4-2; 7 bases match TRBD1. CDR1 LGHNA and CDR2 YNFKEQ come from the germline V gene. V trimming: 5 bases; J trimming: 4 bases; junction bases outside the gene matches: 10. CDR3 size: 16 residues. CDR3 amino acids: CASSTRGAGGNEKLFF. The CDR3 DNA follows: TGTGCCAGCAGCACGAGAGGTGCAGGGGGTAATGAAAAACTGTTTTTT.

The CDR3 here is CASWREHQETQYF. The CDR3 coding sequence is TGTGCCAGCTGGAGGGAGCACCAAGAGACCCAGTACTTC. V is TRBV6-5 and J is TRBJ2-5; D is perhaps TRBD2 (6 bases). CDR1 and CDR2 (germline): MNHEY, SVGAGI. CDR3 length equals 13 residues. The V gene lost 8 bases and the J gene lost 0 bases, with 10 bases spanning the gap.

This sequence joins TRBV4-3 and TRBJ2-5; tentative D call: TRBD2 (5 bases). Germline-derived CDR1 and CDR2 are LGHNA and YSLEER. The CDR3 is made up of 15 amino acids. Deletions cut 0 bases from V and 4 bases from J, with 12 bases between. The CDR3 DNA reads TGCGCCAGCAGCCAAGAACTGAGGGCCCGAGAGACCCAGTACTTC. Amino acids: CASSQELRARETQYF.

This chain joins TRBV6-2 or TRBV6-3 and TRBJ2-4, with D perhaps TRBD1 or TRBD2 (5 bases each). This CDR3 is built from 16 residues. V was shortened by 2 bases and J by 0 bases, with 11 bases between the two germline ends. Germline V gene data show CDR1 as MNHEY and CDR2 as SVGEGT. For the CDR3, the DNA is TGTGCCAGCAGTTACCGGGACCTGATAGCCAAAAACATTCAGTACTTC. Protein product: CASSYRDLIAKNIQYF.

The V and J genes are TRBV29-1 and TRBJ1-1; no clear D. In germline, CDR1 is SQVTM, CDR2 ANQGSEA. The length of the CDR3 is 13 residues. Trimming shortened V by 6 bases and J by 8 bases, and 19 bases separated the two germline ends. The DNA for the CDR3 is TGCAGCGTCCAACGGCGGGCCATGGGAGAAGCTTTCTTT. This codes for CSVQRRAMGEAFF. Looking up the rest from reference TRBV29-1 and TRBJ1-1 gives the full variable domain: SAVISQKPSRDICQRGTSLTIQCQVDSQVTMMFWYRQQPGQSLTLIATANQGSEATYESGFVIDKFPISRPNLTFSTLTVSNMSPEDSSIYLCSVQRRAMGEAFFGQGTRLTVV.

This sequence joins TRBV27 and TRBJ1-1; D uncertain. Germline CDR1 and CDR2: MNHEY and SMNVEV (reference sequence). The CDR3 totals 13 residues. Trimming left V 2 bases short and J 1 base short, with 5 bases between. DNA for the CDR3: TGTGCCAGCAGTTTAGTACGGAACACTGAAGCTTTCTTT. It specifies CASSLVRNTEAFF.

The chain employs TRBV7-2 and TRBJ2-5; 12 bases match TRBD1. The CDR3 has 16 residues. The trim removed 2 bases at V and 5 bases at J, leaving 6 bases unmatched. Looked up from germline, CDR1 is SGHTA and CDR2 is FQGNSA. CDR3 sequence (DNA): TGTGCCAGCAGCTTAATGGGGACAGGGGGCGAGGAGACCCAGTACTTC. Amino acid sequence: CASSLMGTGGEETQYF.

The chain has TRBV3-1 and TRBJ1-1; perhaps TRBD1 as D (5 bases). The CDR3 runs to 16 residues. Per germline, CDR1 LGHDT and CDR2 YNNKEL (reference sequence). Trimming took off 3 bases at V and 4 bases at J, with 18 bases between the two ends. CDR3 in DNA: TGTGCCAGCAGCCAGGAGGGACGTCGGGGTTCCACTGAAGCTTTCTTT. Protein sequence: CASSQEGRRGSTEAFF.

A single count supports this clonotype. The J gene is TRBJ2-3, the V gene TRBV3-1; 8 bases are a match to TRBD2. V gave up 3 bases and J gave up 4 bases; unmatched junction bases: 3. In germline, CDR1 is LGHDT, CDR2 YNNKEL (reference sequence). The CDR3 extends over 14 amino acids. The CDR3 spells CASSQQRESDTQYF. In DNA, the CDR3 is TGTGCCAGCAGCCAGCAGCGGGAGTCAGATACGCAGTATTTT.

The V gene is TRBV6-2 or TRBV6-3, the J gene TRBJ1-1; D possibly corresponds to TRBD1 (5 bases). The V gene's germline CDR1 is MNHEY and CDR2 SVGEGT. The CDR3 loop spans 14 amino acids. V dropped 6 bases and J dropped 5 bases, with 16 bases sitting between them. Here the CDR3 DNA reads TGTGCCAGCAGACACAACCTCAGGGTAACTGAAGCTTTCTTT. Amino acid sequence: CASRHNLRVTEAFF.

J is TRBJ1-2 and V is TRBV28; D is ambiguous. Germline V gene lookup returns CDR1 MDHEN and CDR2 SYDVKM. The CDR3 contains 14 residues. Trimming removed 2 bases at V and 0 bases at J, with 7 bases between. Here the CDR3 reads CASSLIGANYGYTF. The CDR3 nucleotides are TGTGCCAGCAGTTTAATCGGGGCTAACTATGGCTACACCTTC.

V is TRBV4-3 and J is TRBJ1-5, with a weak D call TRBD1 (5 bases). Germline V CDR1 and CDR2: LGHNA, YSLEER. V lost 2 bases, J lost 4 bases, and 12 bases lay in between. This CDR3 spans 15 amino acids. CDR3 sequence (DNA): TGCGCCAGCAGCCAATCCCTGGGGGTAAATCAGCCCCAGCATTTT. Encoded protein: CASSQSLGVNQPQHF.

This chain connects TRBV30 to TRBJ2-1; 7 positions match TRBD1. The J segment lost 7 bases and the V segment lost 2 bases, leaving 5 bases of the junction unmatched. This CDR3 comprises 13 residues. Germline assignment: CDR1 GTSNPN and CDR2 SVGIG (reference sequence). DNA for the CDR3: TGTGCCTGGAGTAGGGACAGTACGAATGAGCAGTTCTTC. Translation: CAWSRDSTNEQFF.

The V and J genes are TRBV5-1 and TRBJ1-2; D gene uncertain. V lost 4 bases, J lost 0 bases, and 10 bases lay in between. Germline assignment: CDR1 SGHRS and CDR2 YFSETQ. The CDR3 runs to 14 residues. This CDR3 reads CASSPVEANYGYTF. In DNA form, the CDR3 reads TGCGCCAGCAGCCCCGTAGAAGCTAACTATGGCTACACCTTC.